The T cell receptor beta chain under discussion was sequenced for a study of blood T cell repertoires in COVID-19. For the study at large: Sources were T cells, B-cell-depleted T cells, or PBMCs; the material itself was cDNA or gDNA.

The germline V and J ends were trimmed by 5 bases and 10 bases, with 18 bases remaining between them. This CDR3 contains 14 residues. Germline-derived CDR1 and CDR2 are LNHDA and SQIVND (reference sequence). In the original analysis: Reference gene primer amplification gave estimated nucleated cell counts. TCRdb keeps only in-frame clones here, not all; method: immunoSEQ multiplex PCR. The D gene and trimming were derived from the DNA, and the V and J assignments and clone size from that table. This sample has 150,000 to 200,000 clones; about three quarters occur once, and the top ten carry about 3%.

Sequencing input: peripheral blood. This clonotype originated in a man aged 65 to 85 with acute or convalescent COVID-19. The chain joins TRBV19 to TRBJ2-4; D not certain. CDR3 amino acids: CASSPRDGSSIQYF. CDR3 bases: TGTGCCAGTAGTCCCCGCGACGGGTCCTCTATTCAGTACTTC. The full variable domain, in which reference TRBV19 and TRBJ2-4 provide the parts outside the CDR3, is DGGITQSPKYLFRKEGQNVTLSCEQNLNHDAMYWYRQDPGQGLRLIYYSQIVNDFQKGDIAEGYSVSREKKESFPLTVTSAQKNPTAFYLCASSPRDGSSIQYFGAGTRLSVL.